Below are 31 T cell receptor beta chains sequenced from a single sample in a study of metastatic and nonmetastatic thyroid tumors (TCRdb year 2020). Preparation of the library involved PCR. Sequencing used an Illumina HiSeq 4000. In-frame beta chains were kept once TCRdb had trimmed the public reads at Q25 with fastp and called clones with MiXCR. The sample has roughly 61,000 clones on record, less than 5% of them singletons. The top ten clonotypes cover 20% to 25% of the sample. No treatment had been received by any patient before thyroid surgery. Source material: blood. Receptors were obtained from a female donor with papillary thyroid cancer or a benign thyroid nodule (not recorded which). Some clones in this sample may be carry-over from other donors' samples.

Many counts were recorded for this clone. V and J are TRBV28 and TRBJ2-3; 14 bases match TRBD2. The CDR3 consists of 16 residues. The germline CDR1 and CDR2 sequences are MDHEN and SYDVKM. V lost 5 bases and J lost 3; bases outside the gene matches: 4. The CDR3 nucleotides are TGTGCCAGCAGTCGTGGGACTAGCGGGAGAACAGATACGCAGTATTTT. It is translated as CASSRGTSGRTDTQYF. Complete variable domain (other parts from reference TRBV28 and TRBJ2-3): DVKVTQSSRYLVKRTGEKVFLECVQDMDHENMFWYRQDPGLGLRLIYFSYDVKMKEKGDIPEGYSVSREKKERFSLILESASTNQTSMYLCASSRGTSGRTDTQYFGPGTRLTVL.

This clone has a count of ten or more. The gene calls are TRBV19 and TRBJ2-1; TRBD2 agrees at 9 bases. The CDR3 contains 17 residues. Germline V gives CDR1 LNHDA, CDR2 SQIVND (reference sequence). V trimming: 3 bases; J trimming: 9 bases; junction bases outside the gene matches: 15. The CDR3 DNA reads TGTGCCAGTAGTATTTTGTGGGCCTCTAGCGGGAATACTGAGCAGTTCTTC. It encodes CASSILWASSGNTEQFF.

In this sample, this clone turned up many times. The gene calls are TRBV5-5 and TRBJ2-7, with TRBD1 matching 7 bases. Germline V gene sequence: CDR1 SGHKS, CDR2 YYEKEE (reference sequence). The V and J ends lost 5 bases and 2 bases, in that order; junction bases with no gene match: 4. This CDR3 has 13 amino acids. CDR3 sequence: CASSIGGTYEQYF. For the CDR3, the DNA is TGTGCCAGCAGTATAGGGGGCACCTACGAGCAGTACTTC.

This clone occurred many times. This may be a read error: a much more frequent sequence differs by one nucleotide. The chain is built from TRBV2 and TRBJ2-7, with 8 positions matching TRBD2. The CDR3 spans 13 residues. The V gene's germline CDR1 is SNHLY and CDR2 FYNNEI. Trimming cost V 4 bases and J 6 bases; bases outside gene matches: 5. The CDR3 bases are TGTGCCAGCAGTGGGAGGCGGGAGGCCGAGCAGTACTTC. Protein sequence: CASSGRREAEQYF.

This clone was counted at least ten times. This chain connects TRBV12-3 or TRBV12-4 to TRBJ1-1, with 7 bases that match TRBD1. After removal of 6 bases from V and 4 bases from J, the junction contained 8 bases not matched to a gene. The CDR3 totals 14 residues. The CDR3 bases are TGTGCCAGCAGCCAAACAGGGGTGGGCACTGAAGCTTTCTTT. This translates into CASSQTGVGTEAFF.

This clone showed up many times. The chain recombines TRBV19 with TRBJ1-5; possibly TRBD1 for D (6 bases). The V and J ends lost 3 bases and 1 base respectively, with 13 bases between them. Germline-derived CDR1 and CDR2 are LNHDA and SQIVND (reference sequence). The CDR3 spans 16 residues. Here the CDR3 reads CASSMFRGRSNQPQHF. DNA of the CDR3: TGTGCCAGTAGTATGTTCAGGGGAAGGAGCAATCAGCCCCAGCATTTT.

This clone was seen at least ten times. The chain links TRBV6-1 to TRBJ1-6, with D perhaps matching TRBD1 (6 bases). V lost 7 bases to trimming and J lost 4 bases, with 17 bases between them. Per the germline V gene, CDR1 is MNHNS and CDR2 is SASEGT. This CDR3 contains 16 residues. The CDR3 DNA is TGTGCCAGCACCCCCGGGACAATGGGATATAATTCACCCCTCCACTTT. Its protein product is CASTPGTMGYNSPLHF.

This chain uses TRBV6-2 or TRBV6-3 with TRBJ1-5, with 11 bases matching TRBD1. Germline V gene lookup returns CDR1 MNHEY and CDR2 SVGEGT. The CDR3 loop spans 15 amino acids. The V and J ends lost 0 bases and 6 bases, in that order; junction bases with no gene match: 1. CDR3 region: CASSYSGTGGQPQHF. CDR3 coding DNA: TGTGCCAGCAGTTACTCCGGGACAGGGGGTCAGCCCCAGCATTTT.

For this clone: A much larger clone sits a single nucleotide away, making a read error possible. The chain recombines TRBV7-9 with TRBJ2-5, with 8 bases fitting TRBD1. Germline loops: CDR1 SEHNR, CDR2 FQNEAQ (reference sequence). The length of the CDR3 is 15 residues. CDR3 DNA: TGTTCCAGCAGCCGCGGGACAGGACTTCAAGAGACCCAGTACTTC. Translated, it gives CSSSRGTGLQETQYF. The whole variable domain, remainder taken from reference TRBV7-9 and TRBJ2-5, is DTGVSQNPRHKITKRGQNVTFRCDPISEHNRLYWYRQTLGQGPEFLTYFQNEAQLEKSRLLSDRFSAERPKGSFSTLEIQRTEQGDSAMYLCSSSRGTGLQETQYFGPGTRLLVL.

The chain uses TRBV6-1 and TRBJ1-2; TRBD1 agrees at 8 bases. The CDR3 totals 11 residues. Germline values: CDR1 MNHNS, CDR2 SASEGT. The V gene end was trimmed by 8 bases and the J gene end by 6 bases; junction bases not matched to a gene: 2. CDR3 nucleotides: TGTGCCAGCGGACAGGGCAATGGCTACACCTTC. Its protein product is CASGQGNGYTF.

This rearrangement joins TRBV25-1 to TRBJ2-7; 10 nucleotides align to TRBD1. This CDR3 has 15 amino acids. Germline CDR1 and CDR2: MGHDK and SYGVNS. V lost 7 bases to trimming and J lost 1 base; unmatched junction nucleotides: 7. CDR3 in amino acids: CASIHDRGQSYEQYF. The CDR3 DNA is TGTGCCAGCATCCATGACAGGGGGCAATCCTACGAGCAGTACTTC.

The chain links TRBV6-1 to TRBJ1-5; TRBD1 matches 10 bases. Germline V gives CDR1 MNHNS, CDR2 SASEGT. The junction had 5 bases not matched to a gene; V was cut back by 5 bases and J by 4 bases. This CDR3 region has 15 residues. The chain's CDR3 is CASSPGQGQNQPQHF. The DNA of the CDR3 is TGTGCCAGCAGTCCGGGACAGGGGCAAAATCAGCCCCAGCATTTT.

This clone appeared many times. The gene calls are TRBV20-1 and TRBJ1-2; D not certain. Germline CDR1 is DFQATT and CDR2 is SNEGSKA (reference sequence). This CDR3 has 13 amino acids. Trimming took 0 bases from V and 5 from J, leaving 10 bases between them. The CDR3 sequence: CSARDQAGYGYTF. The CDR3 DNA follows: TGCAGTGCTAGAGATCAGGCGGGGTATGGCTACACCTTC.

The rearrangement joins TRBV5-1 to TRBJ2-4, with a tentative D call TRBD1 (6 bases). V dropped 2 bases and J dropped 5 bases, with 14 bases sitting between them. The germline gives CDR1 SGHRS, CDR2 YFSETQ. CDR3 length: 15 residues. As DNA, the CDR3 is TGCGCCAGCAGCTTTATTCAGGGGCATGAAAACATTCAGTACTTC. It specifies CASSFIQGHENIQYF.

This clone was seen repeatedly, ten times or more. J is TRBJ2-7 and V is TRBV19; D might be TRBD1 or TRBD2, each matching 6 bases. The CDR3 consists of 12 residues. V lost 8 bases and J lost 7, with 15 bases in between. Germline values: CDR1 LNHDA, CDR2 SQIVND (reference sequence). CDR3 bases: TGTGCCAGTGGCCCGGGGGCTAGGGAGCAGTACTTC. It translates to CASGPGAREQYF.

At least ten counts were recorded for this clone. This may come from a read error, since a much larger clone is one base off. The identical CDR3 is also encoded by other nucleotide sequences in the sample. The J gene is TRBJ1-6, the V gene TRBV27; 9 nucleotides agree with TRBD1. Germline V gives CDR1 MNHEY, CDR2 SMNVEV (reference sequence). This CDR3 is 13 amino acids long. The CDR3 coding sequence is TGTGCCACCGGGGACAGGGTGAATTCACCTCTCCACTTT. This sequence encodes CATGDRVNSPLHF.

This clone came up many times. The V gene is TRBV11-3, the J gene TRBJ2-1, with D hard to call. The CDR3 extends over 13 amino acids. Germline V gene lookup returns CDR1 SGHNT and CDR2 YENEEA. The V gene lost 5 bases and the J gene lost 4 bases, with 9 bases spanning the gap. The CDR3, as DNA: TGTGCCAGCAGCCCCGACGAGTACAATGAGCAGTTCTTC. Translating it yields CASSPDEYNEQFF.

The chain couples TRBV27 to TRBJ2-3, with TRBD2 identical over 12 bases. The V and J ends lost 3 bases and 4 bases, in that order; junction bases with no gene match: 11. The CDR3 runs 18 residues. CDR1 and CDR2 (germline): MNHEY, SMNVEV (reference sequence). CDR3 sequence reads: CASSFKTSGRSWADTQYF. The DNA for the CDR3 is TGTGCCAGCAGTTTTAAAACTAGCGGGAGGTCCTGGGCAGATACGCAGTATTTT.

This clone was observed a few times. This may come from a read error, since a much larger clone is one base off. CDR3 residues: CASSQSGLSTDTQYF. CDR3 DNA: TGCGCCAGCAGCCAATCCGGCCTAAGCACAGATACGCAGTATTTT. J is TRBJ2-3 and V is TRBV4-1; D is unresolved. The germline V and J ends were trimmed by 2 bases and 0 bases, with 9 bases remaining between them. CDR1 and CDR2 (germline): MGHRA, YSYEKL. This CDR3 region has 15 residues.

This clone was observed many times. The chain joins TRBV27 to TRBJ2-3; no clear D gene. This CDR3 is 13 amino acids long. Germline CDR1 MNHEY, CDR2 SMNVEV (reference sequence). Trimming left V 5 bases short and J 1 base short, with 7 bases between. For the CDR3, the DNA is TGTGCCAGCAGTCCAAGGGGCACAGATACGCAGTATTTT. Translated: CASSPRGTDTQYF.

This clone was found a few times. With a much larger clone just one base away, this may be a read error. CDR3 amino acids: CSARGVSHRSSYNEQFF. CDR3 nucleotide sequence: TGCAGTGCCCGTGGAGTGTCTCACCGCAGCTCCTACAATGAGCAGTTCTTC. The rearrangement links TRBV20-1 to TRBJ2-1, with D unclear. V lost 6 bases, J lost 0 bases, and 21 bases lay in between. The CDR3 consists of 17 residues. Per germline, CDR1 DFQATT and CDR2 SNEGSKA (reference sequence).

As regards this clone: A much larger clone is a single base away; this may be a read error. The gene calls are TRBV28 and TRBJ2-4, with D perhaps assigned TRBD1 or TRBD2 (5 bases each). Germline-derived CDR1 and CDR2 are MDHEN and SYDVKM. This CDR3 contains 11 residues. The V gene lost 9 bases and the J gene lost 7 bases, with 10 bases spanning the gap. Written as DNA, the CDR3 is TGTGCCAGTATCGGGACGAACATTCAGTACTTC. It encodes CASIGTNIQYF.

There are a few counts of this clone. The V gene is TRBV28, the J gene TRBJ2-7, with D possibly being TRBD1 or TRBD2 (6 bases each). From germline, CDR1 is MDHEN and CDR2 SYDVKM. The V end lost 3 bases, the J end lost 6 bases, and 18 bases lay between the germline ends. The CDR3 consists of 15 residues. The DNA for the CDR3 is TGTGCCAGCAGTTTCCCCAGGGTAGGGGGGCCCGAGCAGTACTTC. Amino acid sequence: CASSFPRVGGPEQYF. The full variable domain, its missing parts supplied by reference TRBV28 and TRBJ2-7, is DVKVTQSSRYLVKRTGEKVFLECVQDMDHENMFWYRQDPGLGLRLIYFSYDVKMKEKGDIPEGYSVSREKKERFSLILESASTNQTSMYLCASSFPRVGGPEQYFGPGTRLTVT.

This clone was seen at least ten times. The chain joins TRBV7-9 to TRBJ1-2, with D possibly TRBD1 on 5 matching bases. CDR3 size: 17 residues. V gave up 7 bases and J gave up 0 bases, with 21 bases separating them. The germline CDR1 and CDR2 sequences are SEHNR and FQNEAQ (reference sequence). Here the CDR3 DNA reads TGTGCCAGCATCACAGACGAATTACAGGCCTCTAACTATGGCTACACCTTC. This gives the protein CASITDELQASNYGYTF.

In this sample, this clone turned up many times. The V gene is TRBV20-1, the J gene TRBJ2-3, with D possibly being TRBD1 or TRBD2 (5 bases each). In germline, CDR1 is DFQATT, CDR2 SNEGSKA (reference sequence). The CDR3 is 14 residues long. With 0 bases removed from V and 4 bases from J, the gap between germline ends came to 11 bases. In DNA form, the CDR3 reads TGCAGTGCTAGAGATGCTAGCAGGGCAGATACGCAGTATTTT. It yields the protein CSARDASRADTQYF.

At least ten counts were recorded for this clone. CDR3 nucleotide sequence: TGTGCCAGCAGTTTAAGGGGAATGGCTGGAAACACCATATATTTT. Translating it yields CASSLRGMAGNTIYF. The J gene is TRBJ1-3, the V gene TRBV12-3 or TRBV12-4; maybe TRBD1 (5 bases). The CDR3 extends over 15 amino acids. Trimming cost V 2 bases and J 2 bases, with 10 bases left between them.

This clone was observed at least ten times. The chain uses TRBV11-3 and TRBJ2-5; the match to TRBD1 covers 7 bases. This CDR3 region has 14 residues. Germline lookup yields CDR1 SGHNT and CDR2 YENEEA. The trim removed 3 bases at V and 1 base at J, leaving 2 bases unmatched. The CDR3: CASSLHRGQETQYF. CDR3 sequence (DNA): TGTGCCAGCAGCTTGCACAGGGGCCAAGAGACCCAGTACTTC.

This clone was observed a handful of times. The chain joins TRBV20-1 to TRBJ2-1; 7 nucleotides agree with TRBD2. The CDR3 length is 14 residues. Germline values: CDR1 DFQATT, CDR2 SNEGSKA (reference sequence). The trim removed 3 bases at V and 2 bases at J, leaving 4 bases unmatched. Here the CDR3 DNA reads TGCAGTGCTAGGTGGGGGGGGGCCTACAATGAGCAGTTCTTC. Translation: CSARWGGAYNEQFF.

This clone appeared a few times. A much larger clone is a single base away; this may be a read error. The chain links TRBV20-1 to TRBJ2-7; 10 positions match TRBD2. Germline values: CDR1 DFQATT, CDR2 SNEGSKA (reference sequence). There are 12 residues in the CDR3. CDR3 sequence reads: CGASSGGYEQYF. For the CDR3, the DNA is TGCGGTGCTAGTAGCGGGGGGTACGAGCAGTACTTC.

This clone was detected many times. The J gene is TRBJ2-3, the V gene TRBV5-1; TRBD1 agrees at 11 bases. The V segment lost 4 bases and the J segment 3 bases; nucleotides outside the gene matches: 4. Germline CDR1 reads SGHRS; CDR2 reads YFSETQ. The CDR3 has 15 residues. This chain's CDR3 is CASSERDRGTDTQYF. In DNA, the CDR3 is TGCGCCAGCAGCGAGCGGGACAGGGGGACAGATACGCAGTATTTT. Full variable domain (remainder filled in from reference TRBV5-1 and TRBJ2-3): KAGVTQTPRYLIKTRGQQVTLSCSPISGHRSVSWYQQTPGQGLQFLFEYFSETQRNKGNFPGRFSGRQFSNSRSEMNVSTLELGDSALYLCASSERDRGTDTQYFGPGTRLTVL.

V is TRBV19 and J is TRBJ1-2, with TRBD1 identical over 7 bases. In germline, CDR1 is LNHDA, CDR2 SQIVND (reference sequence). Trimming cost V 10 bases and J 5 bases; bases outside gene matches: 16. The CDR3 is 15 residues long. In DNA form, the CDR3 reads TGTGCCACCACCCACCCCGGGACAGCGAATTATGGCTACACCTTC. It yields the protein CATTHPGTANYGYTF.